The clone carrying this TCR beta chain was counted many times. Different DNA sequences within this sample yield the same CDR3. This record belongs to a study of blood T cell repertoires in COVID-19. Overall study context: From the United States, Italy and Spain came samples of acute and convalescent COVID-19. The cDNA or gDNA used as material had been derived from T cells, B-cell-depleted T cells, or PBMCs.

Methods used by the authors: Amplified reference gene primers provided the basis for estimating nucleated cell counts. TCRdb's copy holds only in-frame clones and misses some; the assay was immunoSEQ multiplex PCR. V and J calls and clone size follow that table, whereas D and trimming were derived from the DNA. The sample yields tens of thousands of clones, around 86% seen once. The sequence came from an elderly man with acute or convalescent COVID-19. The sample was peripheral blood.

The chain's CDR3 is CASSRSGSYEQYF. The CDR3 DNA follows: TGTGCCAGTAGTAGGAGCGGGAGTTACGAGCAGTACTTC. This chain uses TRBV19 with TRBJ2-7, with 8 positions matching TRBD2. After removal of 4 bases from V and 4 bases from J, the junction contained 3 bases not matched to a gene. The CDR3 covers 13 residues. Germline loops: CDR1 LNHDA, CDR2 SQIVND (reference sequence).